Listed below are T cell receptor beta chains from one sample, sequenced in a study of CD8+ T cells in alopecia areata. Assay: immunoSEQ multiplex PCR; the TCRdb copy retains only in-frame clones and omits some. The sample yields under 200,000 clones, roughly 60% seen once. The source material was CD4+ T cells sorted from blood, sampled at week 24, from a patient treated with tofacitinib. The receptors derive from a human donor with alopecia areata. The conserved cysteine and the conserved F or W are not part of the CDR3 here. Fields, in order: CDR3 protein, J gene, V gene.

AWSVQRVGYEQY | TRBJ2-7 | TRBV30
AGRDRGNSPLH | TRBJ1-6 | TRBV2
ASSLSSPYGYT | TRBJ1-2 | TRBV5-1
AWIPWDQSRTSTDTQY | TRBJ2-3 | TRBV30
ASSFQGGYT | TRBJ1-2 | TRBV5-6
SDQTGGAGATQY | TRBJ2-3 | TRBV29-1
ATSRATSGTIEQF | TRBJ2-1 | TRBV15
ASSYSGITYQETQY | TRBJ2-5 | TRBV6-5
AARPPSGVDTQY | TRBJ2-3 | TRBV11-2
ASSIRRTGKSNQPQH | TRBJ1-5 | TRBV19
ASSFGGATNEKLF | TRBJ1-4 | TRBV27
ASSLSDRYGYT | TRBJ1-2 | TRBV27
ASSPGSLETQY | TRBJ2-5 | TRBV9
SVRLTGDSNQPQH | TRBJ1-5 | TRBV29-1
SVSDRMNTEAF | TRBJ1-1 | TRBV29-1
AGNRDRLYEQY | TRBJ2-7 | TRBV2
ATSRTGIRNQPQH | TRBJ1-5 | TRBV15
ASSLGLDRVNQPQH | TRBJ1-5 | TRBV5-1
SAGDNYEQY | TRBJ2-7 | TRBV29-1
SVARMSPLH | TRBJ1-6 | TRBV29-1
ASSFRTGGFGELF | TRBJ2-2 | TRBV5-1
ASSEYGRGLTTDTQY | TRBJ2-3 | TRBV25-1
AISLQGNEQY | TRBJ2-7 | TRBV10-3
ASRGGVGTDTQY | TRBJ2-3 | TRBV2
AWSASSNQPQH | TRBJ1-5 | TRBV30
SVAGGASDTQY | TRBJ2-3 | TRBV29-1